This record concerns one T cell receptor beta chain sequence. Study members were between roughly 18 and 100 years old and lived in about two dozen US regions. The entry originates in a study of blood T cell repertoires in COVID-19. The overall study: Researchers got acute and convalescent COVID-19 samples from the United States, Italy and Spain. T cells, B-cell-depleted T cells, or PBMCs supplied cDNA or gDNA.

With 6 bases removed from V and 1 base from J, the gap between germline ends came to 12 bases. The length of the CDR3 is 14 residues. Germline assignment: CDR1 LNHDA and CDR2 SQIVND (reference sequence). In the source study's methods: Reference gene primer amplification gave estimated nucleated cell counts. Data came from immunoSEQ multiplex PCR; TCRdb stores just in-frame clones and leaves some out. V, J and clone size reflect that table, while D and trimming were determined from the DNA. This sample carries about 220,000 clones, 87% of them seen once, and the ten largest clones take about 2.5%. The chain links TRBV19 to TRBJ1-1; D gene unclear. Material: PBMCs or T cells enriched from blood (not recorded which). This clonotype was obtained from a woman between 25 and 40 years old with acute COVID-19. The CDR3 region is CASRGRMGNTEAFF. Here the CDR3 DNA reads TGTGCCAGTAGGGGCAGGATGGGGAACACTGAAGCTTTCTTT.